A selection of T cell receptor beta chains follows, all from one sample in a study of cytomegalovirus exposure and HLA in healthy donors. The table came from immunoSEQ multiplex PCR; TCRdb's copy has only in-frame clones and leaves some out. The table includes about 120,000 clones, 66% detected once. The specimen was PBMCs. The receptors were sampled from a man aged 18 to 30 in good health and CMV-seronegative. CDR3s include the opening cysteine and the closing phenylalanine or tryptophan. D genes are given only for firm matches. Clone size appears in some rows only: once, few, many, or a class for an expanded clone.

abundance: -; j_gene: TRBJ2-3; d_gene: -; v_gene: TRBV30; CDR3aa: CAWSPPGGGTDTQYF; CDR3nt: TGTGCCTGGAGTCCCCCAGGCGGGGGCACAGATACGCAGTATTTT
abundance: -; j_gene: TRBJ2-3; d_gene: -; v_gene: TRBV6-5; CDR3aa: CASYLSGTQYF; CDR3nt: TGTGCCAGCTACCTATCGGGTACGCAGTATTTT
abundance: -; j_gene: TRBJ1-1; d_gene: -; v_gene: TRBV25-1; CDR3aa: CASSEYGTVHTEAFF; CDR3nt: TGTGCCAGCAGTGAATATGGTACGGTTCACACTGAAGCTTTCTTT
abundance: few; j_gene: TRBJ2-3; d_gene: TRBD2; v_gene: TRBV6-1; CDR3aa: CASSAGLAGGDTQYF; CDR3nt: TGTGCCAGCAGTGCCGGACTAGCGGGAGGGGATACGCAGTATTTT
abundance: few; j_gene: TRBJ2-7; d_gene: -; v_gene: TRBV28; CDR3aa: CASSLSGPTLYEQYF; CDR3nt: TGTGCCAGCAGTTTAAGCGGGCCCACTTTATACGAGCAGTACTTC
abundance: -; j_gene: TRBJ2-1; d_gene: -; v_gene: TRBV2; CDR3aa: CASSLPGINEQFF; CDR3nt: TGTGCCAGCAGTCTTCCGGGGATCAATGAGCAGTTCTTC
abundance: -; j_gene: TRBJ1-1; d_gene: TRBD1; v_gene: TRBV15; CDR3aa: CATSTRTGMNTEAFF; CDR3nt: TGTGCCACCAGCACTAGGACAGGGATGAACACTGAAGCTTTCTTT
abundance: few; j_gene: TRBJ2-6; d_gene: -; v_gene: TRBV2; CDR3aa: CASSQNSGANVLTF; CDR3nt: TGTGCCAGCTCGCAGAACTCTGGGGCCAACGTCCTGACTTTC
abundance: -; j_gene: TRBJ2-7; d_gene: TRBD2; v_gene: TRBV4-1; CDR3aa: CASSQDAGREDNEQYF; CDR3nt: TGCGCCAGCAGCCAAGATGCGGGGCGGGAGGATAACGAGCAGTACTTC
abundance: once; j_gene: TRBJ1-1; d_gene: -; v_gene: TRBV30; CDR3aa: CAWSPGRQETFF; CDR3nt: TGTGCCTGGAGTCCGGGGAGACAAGAGACTTTCTTT
abundance: -; j_gene: TRBJ2-7; d_gene: -; v_gene: TRBV28; CDR3aa: CASSLPGDLYEQYF; CDR3nt: TGTGCCAGCAGTTTACCAGGGGATTTGTACGAGCAGTACTTC
abundance: -; j_gene: TRBJ2-3; d_gene: TRBD1; v_gene: TRBV7-2; CDR3aa: CASRGQPTVSTDTQYF; CDR3nt: TGTGCCAGCAGGGGACAGCCAACAGTAAGCACAGATACGCAGTATTTT
abundance: few; j_gene: TRBJ2-2; d_gene: -; v_gene: TRBV2; CDR3aa: CASRNRDINTGELFF; CDR3nt: TGTGCCAGCAGAAACCGGGACATTAACACCGGGGAGCTGTTTTTT
abundance: -; j_gene: TRBJ2-3; d_gene: TRBD2; v_gene: TRBV13; CDR3aa: CASSLLVEAGGDTQYF; CDR3nt: TGTGCCAGCAGCTTGTTGGTCGAGGCGGGGGGCGATACGCAGTATTTT
abundance: -; j_gene: TRBJ2-2; d_gene: -; v_gene: TRBV7-3; CDR3aa: CASSLTASGITNTGELFF; CDR3nt: TGTGCCAGCAGCTTAACGGCCAGCGGAATAACCAACACCGGGGAGCTGTTTTTT
abundance: -; j_gene: TRBJ2-4; d_gene: -; v_gene: TRBV4-1; CDR3aa: CASSQNTGNIQYF; CDR3nt: TGCGCCAGCAGCCAAAATACAGGGAACATTCAGTACTTC
abundance: -; j_gene: TRBJ1-5; d_gene: -; v_gene: TRBV7-8; CDR3aa: CASSPGRQNNQPQHF; CDR3nt: TGTGCCAGCAGCCCCGGCAGGCAGAACAATCAGCCCCAGCATTTT
abundance: -; j_gene: TRBJ1-5; d_gene: -; v_gene: TRBV30; CDR3aa: CAWSANGQGPQHF; CDR3nt: TGTGCCTGGAGCGCTAACGGCCAGGGGCCCCAGCATTTT
abundance: once; j_gene: TRBJ1-5; d_gene: -; v_gene: TRBV5-6; CDR3aa: CASSLRDRPVWPQHF; CDR3nt: TGTGCCAGCAGCTTGCGAGACAGGCCGGTTTGGCCCCAGCATTTT
abundance: -; j_gene: TRBJ2-7; d_gene: TRBD1; v_gene: TRBV7-2; CDR3aa: CASSLVLGTGVREQYF; CDR3nt: TGTGCCAGCAGCTTAGTCCTCGGGACAGGGGTTAGGGAGCAGTACTTC
abundance: -; j_gene: TRBJ2-7; d_gene: TRBD1; v_gene: TRBV2; CDR3aa: CASSGQGYEQYF; CDR3nt: TGTGCCAGCAGTGGACAGGGGTACGAGCAGTACTTC
abundance: -; j_gene: TRBJ2-5; d_gene: -; v_gene: TRBV30; CDR3aa: CAWSVQRGETQYF; CDR3nt: TGTGCCTGGAGTGTACAGAGGGGGGAGACCCAGTACTTC
abundance: few; j_gene: TRBJ2-1; d_gene: -; v_gene: TRBV28; CDR3aa: CATQVVRAGEQFF; CDR3nt: TGTGCCACCCAGGTGGTGCGGGCTGGTGAGCAGTTCTTC
abundance: -; j_gene: TRBJ2-5; d_gene: TRBD2; v_gene: TRBV13; CDR3aa: CASRLAGASETQYF; CDR3nt: TGTGCCAGCAGACTAGCGGGGGCATCGGAGACCCAGTACTTC
abundance: -; j_gene: TRBJ1-5; d_gene: -; v_gene: TRBV30; CDR3aa: CAWSDPGWQPQHF; CDR3nt: TGTGCCTGGAGTGATCCGGGATGGCAGCCCCAGCATTTT
abundance: -; j_gene: TRBJ1-5; d_gene: TRBD1; v_gene: TRBV2; CDR3aa: CASRGTGGGPQHF; CDR3nt: TGTGCCAGCAGGGGGACAGGGGGAGGGCCCCAGCATTTT
abundance: -; j_gene: TRBJ2-1; d_gene: TRBD2; v_gene: TRBV15; CDR3aa: CATSRDPSGLNEQFF; CDR3nt: TGTGCCACCAGCAGAGATCCTAGCGGGCTGAATGAGCAGTTCTTC
abundance: -; j_gene: TRBJ1-5; d_gene: TRBD1; v_gene: TRBV15; CDR3aa: CATSSAQGGWSNQPQHF; CDR3nt: TGTGCCACCAGCAGCGCCCAGGGGGGCTGGAGCAATCAGCCCCAGCATTTT
abundance: few; j_gene: TRBJ2-7; d_gene: -; v_gene: TRBV9; CDR3aa: CASSDNRVSYEQYF; CDR3nt: TGTGCCAGCAGTGACAACAGGGTTTCCTACGAGCAGTACTTC
abundance: -; j_gene: TRBJ1-5; d_gene: -; v_gene: TRBV19; CDR3aa: CASSSRTARNQPQHF; CDR3nt: TGTGCCAGTAGTAGCCGGACAGCTCGTAATCAGCCCCAGCATTTT
abundance: -; j_gene: TRBJ2-7; d_gene: -; v_gene: TRBV29-1; CDR3aa: CSVEQGGSYEQYF; CDR3nt: TGCAGCGTTGAACAAGGGGGCTCCTACGAGCAGTACTTC
abundance: -; j_gene: TRBJ2-3; d_gene: TRBD1; v_gene: TRBV7-3; CDR3aa: CASSQGQGAGTDTQYF; CDR3nt: TGTGCCAGCAGCCAGGGACAGGGGGCTGGCACAGATACGCAGTATTTT
abundance: -; j_gene: TRBJ1-1; d_gene: -; v_gene: TRBV28; CDR3aa: CASSSPRDLNTEAFF; CDR3nt: TGTGCCAGCAGTTCCCCCAGGGATTTGAACACTGAAGCTTTCTTT
abundance: -; j_gene: TRBJ1-5; d_gene: -; v_gene: TRBV6-6; CDR3aa: CASSYGHGSNQPQHF; CDR3nt: TGTGCCAGCAGTTACGGGCACGGTAGCAATCAGCCCCAGCATTTT
abundance: -; j_gene: TRBJ1-5; d_gene: -; v_gene: TRBV7-2; CDR3aa: CASSLAEGRRQPQHF; CDR3nt: TGTGCCAGCAGCTTAGCAGAGGGTCGAAGACAGCCCCAGCATTTT
abundance: few; j_gene: TRBJ2-3; d_gene: -; v_gene: TRBV19; CDR3aa: CASSTWRQSGADTQYF; CDR3nt: TGTGCCAGTAGTACATGGAGACAGTCTGGGGCAGATACGCAGTATTTT
abundance: few; j_gene: TRBJ2-6; d_gene: -; v_gene: TRBV30; CDR3aa: CAWSAPLGSRPNVLTF; CDR3nt: TGTGCCTGGAGTGCGCCCCTGGGCAGCCGTCCCAACGTCCTGACTTTC
abundance: -; j_gene: TRBJ2-7; d_gene: -; v_gene: TRBV19; CDR3aa: CASSGQSYEQYF; CDR3nt: TGTGCCAGTAGTGGGCAGTCCTACGAGCAGTACTTC
abundance: few; j_gene: TRBJ2-7; d_gene: -; v_gene: TRBV18; CDR3aa: CASSPSEASYEQYF; CDR3nt: TGTGCCAGCTCTCCATCTGAGGCCTCCTACGAGCAGTACTTC
abundance: -; j_gene: TRBJ2-7; d_gene: -; v_gene: TRBV18; CDR3aa: CASSPLPPLGQSNYEQYF; CDR3nt: TGTGCCAGCTCACCATTACCCCCCTTGGGGCAGTCGAACTACGAGCAGTACTTC
abundance: -; j_gene: TRBJ2-5; d_gene: -; v_gene: TRBV28; CDR3aa: CASSLTGRETQYF; CDR3nt: TGTGCCAGCAGTCTCACAGGTCGTGAGACCCAGTACTTC
abundance: once; j_gene: TRBJ1-5; d_gene: -; v_gene: TRBV28; CDR3aa: CASRAVGQPQHF; CDR3nt: TGTGCCAGCAGGGCCGTTGGTCAGCCCCAGCATTTT
abundance: once; j_gene: TRBJ2-2; d_gene: TRBD2; v_gene: TRBV28; CDR3aa: CASRGTSGGNTGELFF; CDR3nt: TGTGCCAGCAGGGGGACTAGCGGGGGGAACACCGGGGAGCTGTTTTTT
abundance: -; j_gene: TRBJ2-1; d_gene: TRBD2; v_gene: TRBV25-1; CDR3aa: CASGGRRGVYNEQFF; CDR3nt: TGTGCCAGCGGCGGGAGGCGGGGGGTATACAATGAGCAGTTCTTC
abundance: once; j_gene: TRBJ2-7; d_gene: -; v_gene: TRBV5-6; CDR3aa: CASRLTGRGYEQYF; CDR3nt: TGTGCCAGCAGACTTACAGGGAGAGGGTACGAGCAGTACTTC
abundance: -; j_gene: TRBJ1-4; d_gene: -; v_gene: TRBV28; CDR3aa: CASRQGGSREKLFF; CDR3nt: TGTGCCAGCAGGCAGGGCGGTAGTAGGGAAAAACTGTTTTTT